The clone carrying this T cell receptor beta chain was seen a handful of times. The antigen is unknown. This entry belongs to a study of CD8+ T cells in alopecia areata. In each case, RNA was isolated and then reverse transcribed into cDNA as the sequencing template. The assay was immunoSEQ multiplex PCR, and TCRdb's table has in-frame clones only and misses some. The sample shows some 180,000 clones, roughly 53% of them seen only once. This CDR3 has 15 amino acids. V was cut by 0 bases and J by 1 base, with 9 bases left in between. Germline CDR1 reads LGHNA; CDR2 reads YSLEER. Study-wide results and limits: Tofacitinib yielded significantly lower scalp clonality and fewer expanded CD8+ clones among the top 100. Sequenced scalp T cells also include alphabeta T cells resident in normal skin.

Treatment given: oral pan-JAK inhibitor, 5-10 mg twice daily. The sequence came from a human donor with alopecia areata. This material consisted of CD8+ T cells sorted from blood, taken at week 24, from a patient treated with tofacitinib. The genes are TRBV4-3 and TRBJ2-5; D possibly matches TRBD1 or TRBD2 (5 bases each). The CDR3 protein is CASSQDIGTQETQYF. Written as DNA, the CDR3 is TGCGCCAGCAGCCAAGATATCGGGACCCAAGAGACCCAGTACTTC.